The 32 T cell receptor beta chains listed next were all sequenced from one sample in a study of vaccination effects on CD4 cells after COVID-19. Prior to sequencing, the ViraFEST assay stimulated PBMC with viral peptide pools, which expanded the antigen-specific CD4+ T cells. The culture ran for approximately 10 days, and then CD4+ T cells were isolated. Absence of prior SARS-CoV-2 infection characterized the vaccine recipients, who showed negative nucleocapsid antibodies. Profiled with immunoSEQ multiplex PCR; TCRdb holds only in-frame clones, not every one. Here the sample spans 71,000 or so clones, roughly 78% being singletons. These receptors' targets are unknown. This material consisted of CD4+ T cells from PBMCs cultured with HCoV-OC43 spike peptides, taken before COVID-19 vaccination. The subset: HCoV-OC43 spike overlapping peptide pool stimulation. Receptors were obtained from a human donor who received a COVID-19 vaccine.

The chain is built from TRBV7-2 and TRBJ1-4, with D perhaps TRBD1 (5 bases). The CDR3 contains 15 residues. V gave up 3 bases and J gave up 7 bases, with 15 bases separating them. Looked up from germline, CDR1 is SGHTA and CDR2 is FQGNSA. The CDR3 sequence: CASSFPQGGFEKLFF. DNA for the CDR3: TGTGCCAGCAGCTTTCCCCAGGGCGGCTTTGAAAAACTGTTTTTT.

The chain carries TRBV11-3 and TRBJ2-6; 9 positions match TRBD1. The CDR3 sequence is 16 residues long. Trimming took 4 bases from V and 2 from J; bases not matched to a gene: 3. CDR1 and CDR2 (germline): SGHNT, YENEEA. In DNA form, the CDR3 reads TGTGCCAGCAGCTCACAGGGGGCGGCTGGGGCCAACGTCCTGACTTTC. It translates to CASSSQGAAGANVLTF.

The gene calls are TRBV10-1 and TRBJ1-2; no firm D call. Trimming took 2 bases from V and 0 from J, leaving 10 bases between them. The V gene's germline CDR1 is WNHNN and CDR2 SYGVQD (reference sequence). The CDR3 is 15 residues long. The CDR3 here is CASSEPTGTNYGYTF. The CDR3 DNA reads as TGCGCCAGCAGTGAGCCGACGGGGACTAACTATGGCTACACCTTC.

The chain uses TRBV5-1 and TRBJ2-1, with 13 bases matching TRBD2. There are 19 residues in the CDR3. The germline CDR1 and CDR2 sequences are SGHRS and YFSETQ. V dropped 0 bases and J dropped 2; count of bases not matched to a gene: 8. CDR3 nucleotides: TGCGCCAGCAGCTTGGGGACTAGCGGGGGTATTTCGACCTACAATGAGCAGTTCTTC. Its translation is CASSLGTSGGISTYNEQFF.

This chain uses TRBV18 with TRBJ2-2, with D maybe TRBD1 (6 bases). Germline lookup yields CDR1 KGHSH and CDR2 LQKENI. Deletions cut 4 bases from V and 8 bases from J, with 8 bases between. The CDR3 totals 12 residues. CDR3 sequence reads: CASSHREGELFF. The CDR3 nucleotides read TGTGCCAGCTCACACAGGGAAGGGGAGCTGTTTTTT. The full variable domain, completed using reference TRBV18 and TRBJ2-2, is NAGVMQNPRHLVRRRGQEARLRCSPMKGHSHVYWYRQLPEEGLKFMVYLQKENIIDESGMPKERFSAEFPKEGPSILRIQQVVRGDSAAYFCASSHREGELFFGEGSRLTVL.

The chain links TRBV18 to TRBJ2-3; D call uncertain. With 2 bases removed from V and 4 bases from J, the gap between germline ends came to 10 bases. The CDR3 spans 14 residues. Germline assignment: CDR1 KGHSH and CDR2 LQKENI. In DNA, the CDR3 is TGTGCCAGCTCACCATCACAGATATCAGATACGCAGTATTTT. This translates into CASSPSQISDTQYF. Full variable domain (remainder filled in from reference TRBV18 and TRBJ2-3): NAGVMQNPRHLVRRRGQEARLRCSPMKGHSHVYWYRQLPEEGLKFMVYLQKENIIDESGMPKERFSAEFPKEGPSILRIQQVVRGDSAAYFCASSPSQISDTQYFGPGTRLTVL.

The V and J genes are TRBV30 and TRBJ2-2; D possibly uses TRBD1 or TRBD2 (5 bases each). The CDR3 has 14 residues. Germline loops: CDR1 GTSNPN, CDR2 SVGIG (reference sequence). Trimming left V 7 bases short and J 8 bases short, with 20 bases between. The chain's CDR3 is CASPKGSGSGELFF. CDR3 coding DNA: TGTGCCTCCCCAAAGGGGTCGGGATCGGGGGAGCTGTTTTTT.

V is TRBV19 and J is TRBJ2-2; 8 bases agree with TRBD1. The CDR3 sequence is 12 residues long. In germline, CDR1 is LNHDA, CDR2 SQIVND (reference sequence). The V and J ends lost 7 bases and 8 bases, in that order; junction bases with no gene match: 3. DNA for the CDR3: TGTGCCAGTACAGGGGGCATGGGGGAGCTGTTTTTT. The encoded protein is CASTGGMGELFF. The full variable domain, with the rest looked up from reference TRBV19 and TRBJ2-2, is DGGITQSPKYLFRKEGQNVTLSCEQNLNHDAMYWYRQDPGQGLRLIYYSQIVNDFQKGDIAEGYSVSREKKESFPLTVTSAQKNPTAFYLCASTGGMGELFFGEGSRLTVL.

The V and J genes are TRBV2 and TRBJ2-4; D gene unclear. V was pared by 7 bases and J by 7 bases, with 11 bases between. The CDR3 is made up of 12 amino acids. Germline lookup yields CDR1 SNHLY and CDR2 FYNNEI. CDR3 amino acids: CASIQIGNIQYF. CDR3 sequence (DNA): TGTGCCAGCATCCAAATAGGGAACATTCAGTACTTC. The full variable domain, rest sourced from reference TRBV2 and TRBJ2-4, is EPEVTQTPSHQVTQMGQEVILRCVPISNHLYFYWYRQILGQKVEFLVSFYNNEISEKSEIFDDQFSVERPDGSNFTLKIRSTKLEDSAMYFCASIQIGNIQYFGAGTRLSVL.

This chain uses TRBV6-4 with TRBJ1-5; possible D gene TRBD1, 6 bases. Germline lookup yields CDR1 MRHNA and CDR2 SNTAGT. The CDR3 totals 15 residues. The V end lost 4 bases, the J end lost 3 bases, and 13 bases lay between the germline ends. CDR3 nucleotide sequence: TGTGCCAGCAGTGCCATCGGGACACTCAATCAGCCCCAGCATTTT. Amino acid sequence: CASSAIGTLNQPQHF.

This clone was found a few times. This rearrangement joins TRBV6-2 or TRBV6-3 to TRBJ2-1; tentatively, D is TRBD1 (5 bases). CDR3 length equals 15 residues. The germline gives CDR1 MNHEY, CDR2 SVGEGT. Deletions cut 4 bases from V and 8 bases from J, with 18 bases between. The DNA of the CDR3 is TGTGCCAGCAGTTGGGGCGTAGCCCGCATCTATGAGCAGTTCTTC. Residues: CASSWGVARIYEQFF.

The genes are TRBV5-1 and TRBJ1-4, with D unresolved. The length of the CDR3 is 15 residues. V lost 0 bases and J lost 1, with 7 bases in between. Germline CDR1 SGHRS, CDR2 YFSETQ. CDR3 loop: CASSLVLGTNEKLFF. CDR3 DNA sequence: TGCGCCAGCAGCTTGGTTTTGGGAACTAATGAAAAACTGTTTTTT.

This clone has just a few counts. The V and J genes are TRBV7-9 and TRBJ2-2; a weak D match, TRBD1 (5 bases). V gave up 6 bases and J gave up 1 base, with 15 bases separating them. The CDR3 has 16 residues. Germline CDR1 and CDR2: SEHNR and FQNEAQ (reference sequence). The CDR3 protein is CASSLRQRGNTGELFF. CDR3 coding DNA: TGTGCCAGCAGTCTTAGACAGAGAGGGAACACCGGGGAGCTGTTTTTT.

V gene TRBV30 combines with J gene TRBJ1-5; the D gene is possibly TRBD1 (6 bases). This CDR3 has 12 amino acids. CDR1 is GTSNPN and CDR2 is SVGIG in the germline V gene (reference sequence). V was cut by 3 bases and J by 9 bases, with 12 bases left in between. CDR3 sequence reads: CAWRQGLGPQHF. CDR3 DNA sequence: TGTGCCTGGAGACAGGGCTTAGGGCCCCAGCATTTT.

This clone was counted a single time. This sequence joins TRBV18 and TRBJ1-1, with a weak D call TRBD1 (5 bases). Trimming shortened V by 6 bases and J by 1 base, and 18 bases separated the two germline ends. The CDR3 has 16 amino acids. Germline V CDR1 and CDR2: KGHSH, LQKENI. In DNA, the CDR3 is TGTGCCAGCTCCCGCGTCCTGGCAGGGTCGAACACTGAAGCTTTCTTT. Translating it yields CASSRVLAGSNTEAFF.

This clone has a single count. This sequence joins TRBV18 and TRBJ1-6; the match to TRBD1 covers 8 bases. J was trimmed by 7 bases and V by 4 bases; bases with no gene match: 9. Per the germline V gene, CDR1 is KGHSH and CDR2 is LQKENI. CDR3 length: 16 residues. The CDR3 loop reads CASSRPGGLENSPLHF. CDR3 nucleotide sequence: TGTGCCAGCTCACGTCCAGGGGGCCTTGAGAATTCACCCCTCCACTTT. The full variable domain, with the rest looked up from reference TRBV18 and TRBJ1-6, is NAGVMQNPRHLVRRRGQEARLRCSPMKGHSHVYWYRQLPEEGLKFMVYLQKENIIDESGMPKERFSAEFPKEGPSILRIQQVVRGDSAAYFCASSRPGGLENSPLHFGNGTRLTVT.

This rearrangement joins TRBV20-1 to TRBJ1-4; D is undetermined. Looked up from germline, CDR1 is DFQATT and CDR2 is SNEGSKA (reference sequence). V dropped 5 bases and J dropped 5 bases, with 6 bases sitting between them. This CDR3 contains 11 residues. As DNA, the CDR3 is TGCAGTGCTCGGAGGAATGAAAAACTGTTTTTT. Its protein product is CSARRNEKLFF.

The gene calls are TRBV5-1 and TRBJ2-3, with 8 bases matching TRBD1. The length of the CDR3 is 15 residues. The V gene end was trimmed by 2 bases and the J gene end by 4 bases; junction bases not matched to a gene: 6. Germline V gene sequence: CDR1 SGHRS, CDR2 YFSETQ. The CDR3 coding sequence is TGCGCCAGCAGCTTCCAGGGGGCCCGGGCAGATACGCAGTATTTT. Its protein is CASSFQGARADTQYF.

The chain couples TRBV7-2 to TRBJ1-2; D is uncertain. This CDR3 is 18 amino acids long. The germline V and J ends were trimmed by 5 bases and 0 bases, with 22 bases remaining between them. CDR1 is SGHTA, CDR2 FQGNSA, per germline. DNA for the CDR3: TGTGCCAGCAGCAAAGGACCGAATGGACGGACGACTAACTATGGCTACACCTTC. Its protein product is CASSKGPNGRTTNYGYTF.

The chain employs TRBV6-1 and TRBJ1-5; TRBD1 is a possible D gene (5 bases). Germline values: CDR1 MNHNS, CDR2 SASEGT. This CDR3 spans 13 amino acids. The V gene lost 1 base and the J gene lost 7 bases, with 8 bases spanning the gap. The CDR3 DNA reads as TGTGCCAGCAGTGAAGGGGCAGGGCAGCCCCAGCATTTT. Translation gives CASSEGAGQPQHF.

The gene calls are TRBV9 and TRBJ2-6; 8 bases align to TRBD1. Germline V lookup: CDR1 SGDLS, CDR2 YYNGEE. The CDR3 consists of 15 residues. The trim removed 3 bases at V and 9 bases at J, leaving 8 bases unmatched. The CDR3 protein is CASSAGLGQDNVLTF. The CDR3 DNA reads as TGTGCCAGCAGCGCTGGACTGGGACAGGACAACGTCCTGACTTTC. The variable domain in full, completed from reference TRBV9 and TRBJ2-6, reads DSGVTQTPKHLITATGQRVTLRCSPRSGDLSVYWYQQSLDQGLQFLIQYYNGEERAKGNILERFSAQQFPDLHSELNLSSLELGDSALYFCASSAGLGQDNVLTFGAGSRLTVL.

This clone was seen a handful of times. The chain is built from TRBV21-1 and TRBJ2-7. TRBV21-1 has pseudogene status. The length of the CDR3 is 13 residues. The CDR3 DNA reads TGTGCCAGCAGCATGTGGGGGTGGGACGAGCAGTACGTC. This translates into CASSMWGWDEQYV.

The CDR3 nucleotides are TGTGCCAGCAGCCGCATAACCGGGGAGCTGTTTTTT. Translated, it gives CASSRITGELFF. This sequence joins TRBV11-3 and TRBJ2-2, with D unclear. The CDR3 extends over 12 amino acids. From germline, CDR1 is SGHNT and CDR2 YENEEA. V lost 5 bases to trimming and J lost 5 bases, with 6 bases between them.

The chain combines TRBV5-6 with TRBJ1-1; no definite D call. The germline V gene has CDR1 SGHDT and CDR2 YYEEEE. CDR3 length: 12 amino acids. V lost 4 bases and J 6 bases, leaving 10 bases between the germline ends. Written as DNA, the CDR3 is TGTGCCAGCAGCCGAAGGTCGCCTGAAGCTTTCTTT. This encodes CASSRRSPEAFF.

The V and J genes are TRBV20-1 and TRBJ1-2, with D possibly matching TRBD1 (6 bases). The CDR3 loop spans 13 amino acids. CDR1 is DFQATT and CDR2 is SNEGSKA in the germline V gene (reference sequence). With 3 bases removed from V and 4 bases from J, the gap between germline ends came to 12 bases. The CDR3 sequence: CSASLLGGYGYTF. The CDR3 DNA reads TGCAGTGCTAGTTTGCTAGGGGGCTATGGCTACACCTTC.

This rearrangement joins TRBV5-1 to TRBJ2-3; TRBD2 might be the D (5 bases). Trimming stripped 0 bases from V and 3 bases from J, with 11 bases between. This CDR3 contains 15 residues. CDR1 SGHRS and CDR2 YFSETQ come from the germline V gene. In nucleotides, the CDR3 is TGCGCCAGCAGCTTGGTGAGGGTTGGAACAGATACGCAGTATTTT. Its translation is CASSLVRVGTDTQYF.

The chain uses TRBV6-2 or TRBV6-3 and TRBJ1-5; 10 positions agree with TRBD1. CDR3 length: 16 amino acids. Germline-derived CDR1 and CDR2 are MNHEY and SVGEGT. Trimming took 4 bases from V and 4 from J; bases not matched to a gene: 7. CDR3 protein: CASSWGGQGRNQPQHF. CDR3 coding DNA: TGTGCCAGCAGTTGGGGGGGACAGGGGAGAAATCAGCCCCAGCATTTT.

The chain recombines TRBV5-4 with TRBJ1-1; no definite D call. Looked up from germline, CDR1 is SGHNT and CDR2 is YYREEE (reference sequence). V lost 0 bases and J lost 1, with 7 bases in between. This CDR3 is 14 amino acids long. The CDR3: CASSLARTNTEAFF. CDR3 DNA: TGTGCCAGCAGCTTGGCTCGGACGAACACTGAAGCTTTCTTT. The full variable domain, rest sourced from reference TRBV5-4 and TRBJ1-1, is ETGVTQSPTHLIKTRGQQVTLRCSSQSGHNTVSWYQQALGQGPQFIFQYYREEENGRGNFPPRFSGLQFPNYSSELNVNALELDDSALYLCASSLARTNTEAFFGQGTRLTVV.

This clone was seen a handful of times. Other DNA sequences in the same sample also yield this CDR3. The rearrangement links TRBV3-1 (or the pseudogene TRBV3-2) to TRBJ1-5, with TRBD1 identical over 9 bases. The CDR3 is 14 amino acids. The germline gives CDR1 LGHDT, CDR2 YNNKEL (reference sequence). With 2 bases clipped from V and 7 bases from J, the junction kept 3 bases outside the gene matches. The CDR3 loop reads CASSQRDRDQPQHF. The CDR3 nucleotides read TGTGCCAGCAGCCAACGGGACAGGGACCAGCCCCAGCATTTT.

This clone occurred once. The genes are TRBV28 and TRBJ2-1; D possibly corresponds to TRBD2 (6 bases). Trimming cost V 7 bases and J 1 base, with 14 bases left between them. This CDR3 has 15 amino acids. CDR1 is MDHEN, CDR2 SYDVKM, per germline. The CDR3 coding sequence is TGTGCCAGCACCCCCGGAGGGACTTCCTACAATGAGCAGTTCTTC. Protein: CASTPGGTSYNEQFF.

The chain couples TRBV24-1 to TRBJ1-2, with TRBD1 matching over 8 bases. Germline V lookup: CDR1 KGHDR, CDR2 SFDVKD. V shed 3 bases and J 3 bases; nucleotides not matched to a gene: 11. The CDR3 sequence is 17 residues long. The CDR3 loop reads CATSDITAGGNYYGYTF. CDR3 sequence (DNA): TGTGCCACCAGTGATATTACAGCAGGGGGCAATTACTATGGCTACACCTTC.

The chain combines TRBV6-6 with TRBJ2-2; possible D gene TRBD2, 5 bases. The CDR3 is 12 residues long. Germline lookup yields CDR1 MNHNY and CDR2 SVGAGI (reference sequence). Trimming took 5 bases from V and 8 from J, leaving 9 bases between them. The CDR3 protein is CASSRLQGELFF. The CDR3 nucleotides are TGTGCCAGCAGTCGACTACAGGGGGAGCTGTTTTTT.